A selection of T cell receptor beta chains follows, all from one sample in a study of blood T cell dynamics during melanoma immunotherapy. Sequencing was performed with immunoSEQ multiplex PCR; in TCRdb, only in-frame clones are kept and a portion is missing. The sample lists 8,500 to 11,000 clones; 75% to 90% were seen once. Specimen: blood, collected from a patient treated with checkpoint blockade. All receptors come from a human donor with melanoma. Each CDR3 is given with its conserved first and last residue. Each record gives: V gene, J gene, clone size, D gene, CDR3 DNA, CDR3 protein. A D gene is named only where the DNA matches it firmly. Part of the rows lack a size; the others show once, few, many or a class for expanded clones.

V: TRBV19; J: TRBJ2-5; size: NA; D: NA; DNA: TGTGCCAGTAGTGTTGCACTGGGGTTAGAGACCCAGTACTTC; CDR3: CASSVALGLETQYF
V: TRBV19; J: TRBJ2-3; size: once; D: NA; DNA: TGTGCCAGTAGTATAACCCGGGCGGGATACACAGATACGCAGTATTTT; CDR3: CASSITRAGYTDTQYF
V: TRBV5-4; J: TRBJ2-1; size: NA; D: NA; DNA: TGTGCCAGCAGCACTGTGACGCTCGAGCAGTTCTTC; CDR3: CASSTVTLEQFF
V: TRBV5-6; J: TRBJ2-7; size: NA; D: NA; DNA: TGTGCCAGCAGCGGACCGGGAGCCTGGCCTTACTTC; CDR3: CASSGPGAWPYF
V: TRBV7-2; J: TRBJ2-7; size: NA; D: TRBD2; DNA: TGTGCCAGCAGCTTAAGCGGGGTTACCTACGAGCAGTACTTC; CDR3: CASSLSGVTYEQYF
V: TRBV7-2; J: TRBJ1-5; size: NA; D: NA; DNA: TGTGCCAGCAGCTTAGTAGGGGGAAATCAGCCCCAGCATTTT; CDR3: CASSLVGGNQPQHF
V: TRBV6-1; J: TRBJ1-4; size: NA; D: NA; DNA: TGTGCCAGCAGTGGACCAATTGCAACTAATGAAAAACTGTTTTTT; CDR3: CASSGPIATNEKLFF
V: TRBV10-2; J: TRBJ1-3; size: NA; D: TRBD1; DNA: TGCGCCAGCAGATACAGGGGTGGAAACACCATATATTTT; CDR3: CASRYRGGNTIYF
V: TRBV19; J: TRBJ1-1; size: NA; D: NA; DNA: TGTGCCAGTAGTCCGACATGGAGTACGAACACTGAAGCTTTCTTT; CDR3: CASSPTWSTNTEAFF
V: TRBV28; J: TRBJ2-7; size: NA; D: NA; DNA: TGTGCCAGCAGTTTATATGGGACAAGGGAGGGAGCCTACGAGCAGTACTTC; CDR3: CASSLYGTREGAYEQYF
V: TRBV7-2; J: TRBJ2-5; size: NA; D: NA; DNA: TGTGCCAGCAGCAGGTCAACAGGGTCAACGTTCCAAGAGACCCAGTACTTC; CDR3: CASSRSTGSTFQETQYF
V: TRBV28; J: TRBJ1-3; size: NA; D: NA; DNA: TGTGCCAGCACCCATGGGGACACCATATATTTT; CDR3: CASTHGDTIYF
V: TRBV2; J: TRBJ2-5; size: NA; D: TRBD2; DNA: TGTGCCAGCAGCCGTGGACTAGCGGGAGGCCCCGAGACCCAGTACTTC; CDR3: CASSRGLAGGPETQYF
V: TRBV19; J: TRBJ2-1; size: NA; D: TRBD1; DNA: TGTGCCAGTAGTATACAGGGGGCTGGACGTTCCAATGAGCAGTTCTTC; CDR3: CASSIQGAGRSNEQFF
V: TRBV7-8; J: TRBJ1-5; size: NA; D: NA; DNA: TGTGCCAGCAGCTTAGCGAGGGGGGGCCTGGGCAATCAGCCCCAGCATTTT; CDR3: CASSLARGGLGNQPQHF
V: TRBV7-2; J: TRBJ2-1; size: NA; D: NA; DNA: TGTGCCAGCAGCTTAGTAGACCAAACCTACAATGAGCAGTTCTTC; CDR3: CASSLVDQTYNEQFF
V: TRBV14; J: TRBJ2-7; size: NA; D: NA; DNA: TGTGCCAGCGCTAAAATGCTGTCAGGATCTTACGAGCAGTACTTC; CDR3: CASAKMLSGSYEQYF
V: TRBV5-1; J: TRBJ2-3; size: NA; D: TRBD2; DNA: TGCGCCAGCAGCTCCCCTAGCGGGAGGGCCCCTACCACAGATACGCAGTATTTT; CDR3: CASSSPSGRAPTTDTQYF